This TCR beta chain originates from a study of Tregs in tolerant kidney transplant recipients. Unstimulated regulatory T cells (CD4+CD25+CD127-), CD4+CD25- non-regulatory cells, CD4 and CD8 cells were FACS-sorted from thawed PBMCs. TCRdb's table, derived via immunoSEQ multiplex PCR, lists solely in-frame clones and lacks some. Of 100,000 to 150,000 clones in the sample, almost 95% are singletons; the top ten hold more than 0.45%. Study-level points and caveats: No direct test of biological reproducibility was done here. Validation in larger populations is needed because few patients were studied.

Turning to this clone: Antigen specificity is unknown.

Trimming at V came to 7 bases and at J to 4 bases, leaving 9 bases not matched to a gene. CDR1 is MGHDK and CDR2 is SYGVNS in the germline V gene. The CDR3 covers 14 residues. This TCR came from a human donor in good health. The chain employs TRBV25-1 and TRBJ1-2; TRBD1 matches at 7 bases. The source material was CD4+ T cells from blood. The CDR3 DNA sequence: TGTGCCAGCAAGAAACAGGGGTCGTCCTATGGCTACACCTTC. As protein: CASKKQGSSYGYTF.